This TCR beta chain is from a study of blood T cell repertoires in COVID-19. Study context: Samples representing acute and convalescent COVID-19 were sourced from the United States, Italy and Spain. From T cells, B-cell-depleted T cells, or PBMCs came the material, which was cDNA or gDNA.

In the authors' methods: Researchers report that nucleated cell counts were estimated from reference gene primer amplification. Sequencing used immunoSEQ multiplex PCR; TCRdb keeps in-frame clones, though not all of them. That table is the source of V, J and clone size, and D and trimming were worked out from the DNA. Among about 200,000 clones listed, approximately 87% were seen once. Germline lookup yields CDR1 MGHDK and CDR2 SYGVNS. The CDR3 is made up of 16 amino acids. This clone was seen a single time. One end of the junction is discordant with germline, which a read error may explain. The rearrangement links TRBV25-1 to TRBJ1-3, with 7 positions matching TRBD1. The sequenced material came from peripheral blood. The receptor's source is a woman in her 50s with acute or convalescent COVID-19. The CDR3 DNA reads TGTGCCAGCAGTGACCCGGCCGGACAGGCTGGACACACCATATATTTT. This sequence encodes CASSDPAGQAGHTIYF.